A selection of T cell receptor beta chains follows, all from one sample in a study of blood T cell repertoires in COVID-19. Measured with immunoSEQ multiplex PCR; TCRdb has only the in-frame clones, and not every one. The table shows some 120,000 clones, with roughly nine tenths occurring only once. Sample: peripheral blood. The source of these receptors is a man aged 50 to 60 with active COVID-19. Each CDR3 is given with its conserved first and last residue. The D gene is left open where the match is weak. Some rows have no size entry. The others give once, few or many, or a class for an expanded clone.

D	V	J	size	DNA	CDR3
TRBD1	TRBV18	TRBJ1-1	NA	TGTGCCAGCTCACCACCACGACAGGGTTCGAACACTGAAGCTTTCTTT	CASSPPRQGSNTEAFF
TRBD1	TRBV6-5	TRBJ1-1	NA	TGTGCCAGCAGCCACAGGACAGGCCTGAACACTGAAGCTTTCTTT	CASSHRTGLNTEAFF
TRBD2	TRBV10-3	TRBJ2-3	NA	TGTGCCATCAAAGCGGGGGGCTTCACAGATACGCAGTATTTT	CAIKAGGFTDTQYF
NA	TRBV19	TRBJ1-5	NA	TGTGCCAGTAGTATAGACCCTATGCGGGGGGCGTCATCGACTCAGCCCCAGCATTTT	CASSIDPMRGASSTQPQHF
TRBD2	TRBV7-9	TRBJ2-1	NA	TGTGCCAGCAGCACTGGGACTAGTGTGAATGAGCAGTTCTTC	CASSTGTSVNEQFF
NA	TRBV28	TRBJ1-1	NA	TGTGCCAGCAGCGCTGCGACAGGATCGAACACTGAAGCTTTCTTT	CASSAATGSNTEAFF
NA	TRBV24-1	TRBJ2-3	NA	TGTGCCACCAGTGATAGGCGGGCCGGGGGAGATACGCAGTATTTT	CATSDRRAGGDTQYF
TRBD1	TRBV19	TRBJ1-2	NA	TGTGCCAGTAGTGTGGGACAGGGGTCCTCCTATGGCTACACCTTC	CASSVGQGSSYGYTF
TRBD2	TRBV4-2	TRBJ2-5	NA	TGTGCCAGCAGCCAAAGGACTAGCCGTGAGACCCAGTACTTC	CASSQRTSRETQYF
NA	TRBV3-1/TRBV3-2	TRBJ2-5	once	TGTGCCAGCAGCCAATCGTCGGGGTTTCTGCAAGAGACCCAGTACTTC	CASSQSSGFLQETQYF
TRBD1	TRBV29-1	TRBJ1-2	NA	TGCAGCGTTGAAGAAAATTGGACAGGGCAAGGCTACACCTTC	CSVEENWTGQGYTF
NA	TRBV4-2	TRBJ2-1	NA	TGTGCCAGCAGCCAAGATGTAAGCGGTAATTACAATGAGCAGTTCTTC	CASSQDVSGNYNEQFF
NA	TRBV4-2	TRBJ2-3	NA	TGTGCCAGCAGCCAATTCCAGGGCACAGATACGCAGTATTTT	CASSQFQGTDTQYF
NA	TRBV7-2	TRBJ2-5	NA	TGTGCCAGCAGCCCCTCAAGGACATTCCAAGAGACCCAGTACTTC	CASSPSRTFQETQYF
NA	TRBV2	TRBJ2-1	NA	TGTGCCAGCAGTGAAGAACTAGGTGCCTACAATGAGCAGTTCTTC	CASSEELGAYNEQFF
NA	TRBV6-5	TRBJ2-2	NA	TGTGCCAGCAGCCCAGGTAGTGGGGAGCTGTTTTTT	CASSPGSGELFF
NA	TRBV6-5	TRBJ1-6	NA	TGTGCCAGCAGACGGGAGCATAATAATTCACCCCTCCACTTT	CASRREHNNSPLHF
TRBD2	TRBV5-1	TRBJ2-5	NA	TGCGCCAGCAGCTTGGGACTAGCGAGGGAGACCCAGTACTTC	CASSLGLARETQYF
TRBD2	TRBV6-5	TRBJ2-3	few	TGTGCCAGCAGGGATAGCGGGGGGGCCTCGGATACGCAGTATTTT	CASRDSGGASDTQYF
NA	TRBV6-6	TRBJ1-3	NA	TGTGCCAGCAGTCCTCGGACAGTCCATTCCTCTGGAAACACCATATATTTT	CASSPRTVHSSGNTIYF
NA	TRBV6-5	TRBJ1-2	NA	TGTGCCAGCGGTTCCCTATTAGATGGCTACACCTTC	CASGSLLDGYTF
NA	TRBV19	TRBJ1-6	NA	TGTGCCAGTAGTATGGGGCAGTCTATCAATTCACCCCTCCACTTT	CASSMGQSINSPLHF
NA	TRBV19	TRBJ1-4	NA	TGTGCCAGTAACGACAGGCGAGGTGAAAAACTGTTTTTT	CASNDRRGEKLFF
NA	TRBV5-4	TRBJ2-1	NA	TGTGCCAGCAGCTTGGACATCGACGGTCCAGGGAAGCAGTTCTTC	CASSLDIDGPGKQFF
TRBD1	TRBV29-1	TRBJ1-2	few	TGCAGCGTTGATGGACAGGGGACAAACTATGGCTACACCTTC	CSVDGQGTNYGYTF
NA	TRBV11-3	TRBJ2-3	NA	TGTGCCAGCAGCCGCGGGAGCACAGATACGCAGTATTTT	CASSRGSTDTQYF
NA	TRBV5-6	TRBJ1-4	NA	TGTGCCAGCAGCAGAAGGACAGCAGCAACTAATGAAAAACTGTTTTTT	CASSRRTAATNEKLFF
NA	TRBV11-3	TRBJ1-5	NA	TGTGCCAGCAGCTTAAGAACAGATCAGCCCCAGCATTTT	CASSLRTDQPQHF
NA	TRBV9	TRBJ1-6	NA	TGTGCCAGCAGCGTAGCGGGAAACTATAATTCACCCCTCCACTTT	CASSVAGNYNSPLHF
NA	TRBV7-2	TRBJ1-1	NA	TGTGCCAGCAGCTTAGGACGGGCCGTGGTCGGGAGGAAGAACACTGAAGCTTTCTTT	CASSLGRAVVGRKNTEAFF
TRBD2	TRBV2	TRBJ2-5	NA	TGTGCCAGCAGTTTGACTAGCGGGCAAGAGACCCAGTACTTC	CASSLTSGQETQYF
TRBD2	TRBV4-1	TRBJ2-1	NA	TGCGCCAGCAGCCAAGGCCGGACTAGCTGGGTAGATGAGCAGTTCTTC	CASSQGRTSWVDEQFF
TRBD1	TRBV4-2	TRBJ1-2	NA	TGTGCCAGCAGCCAAGGTGACAGGGTGGGCTATGGCTACACCTTC	CASSQGDRVGYGYTF
TRBD1	TRBV23-1	TRBJ1-4	NA	TGCGCCAGGATCCGAGGGACAGAGAATGAAAAACTGTTTTTT	CARIRGTENEKLFF
TRBD2	TRBV7-9	TRBJ2-3	NA	TGTGCCACAAGGAGGGGAGGGGACACAGATACGCAGTATTTT	CATRRGGDTDTQYF
TRBD1	TRBV5-1	TRBJ2-5	NA	TGCGCCAGCAGAAAGGGACAGGTGGGGGAGACCCAGTACTTC	CASRKGQVGETQYF
NA	TRBV24-1	TRBJ1-2	NA	TGTGCCACCAGTGACCCGGACAGCAAGTACTTC	CATSDPDSKYF
TRBD2	TRBV2	TRBJ2-5	NA	TGTGCAGGTCGGGCGGGCCCGGGGGGGACCCAGTACTTC	CAGRAGPGGTQYF
NA	TRBV18	TRBJ1-3	NA	TGTGCCAGCTCCGGGCAGGGCCCGCTCTCTGGAAACACCATATATTTT	CASSGQGPLSGNTIYF
NA	TRBV5-4	TRBJ2-5	NA	TGTGCCAGCAGCTTGCTGGAGGGCCAAGAGACCCAGTACTTC	CASSLLEGQETQYF
NA	TRBV7-2	TRBJ2-7	NA	TGTGCCAGCAGCTTAGGTAGCGGATCCTCCTACGAGCAGTACTTC	CASSLGSGSSYEQYF
NA	TRBV27	TRBJ2-6	NA	TGTGCCAGCAGCATTACGGGCTCTGGGGCCAACGTCCTGACTTTC	CASSITGSGANVLTF
TRBD2	TRBV6-4	TRBJ2-3	NA	TGTGCCAGCAGTGAACTAGCGGGAGTGGGAGGCACAGATACGCAGTATTTT	CASSELAGVGGTDTQYF
TRBD1	TRBV27	TRBJ1-4	NA	TGTGCCAGCAGGACCCAACAGGGGATAGGAGAAAAACTGTTTTTT	CASRTQQGIGEKLFF
NA	TRBV6-5	TRBJ1-2	NA	TGTGCCAGCAGTTCGAATCAGGGTTTTATAGGTGGCTACACCTTC	CASSSNQGFIGGYTF
TRBD2	TRBV2	TRBJ2-1	NA	TGTGCCACAGGACTAGCGGGAGCTGAAGAGCAGTTCTTC	CATGLAGAEEQFF
NA	TRBV24-1	TRBJ2-4	NA	TGTGCCACCAGGGGGAGGGGCAGGGGAGAACTAGCCAAAAACATTCAGTACTTC	CATRGRGRGELAKNIQYF
NA	TRBV2	TRBJ2-2	NA	TGTGCCAGCAAACAGGGAGTGAACACCGGGGAGCTGTTTTTT	CASKQGVNTGELFF
TRBD2	TRBV4-1	TRBJ2-5	NA	TGCGCCAGCAGCCGTAGCGGGACCAACCAAGAGACCCAGTACTTC	CASSRSGTNQETQYF
NA	TRBV7-8	TRBJ2-5	NA	TGTGCCAGCAGCCTACAGCAAATTAAGACCCAGTACTTC	CASSLQQIKTQYF
TRBD2	TRBV11-3	TRBJ2-1	NA	TGTGCCAGCAGCCGGGGCGGGAGAGGTGAGCAGTTCTTC	CASSRGGRGEQFF
NA	TRBV4-1	TRBJ1-5	NA	TGCGCCAGCAGCCAGGGAGGTGGTGAGTTTCAGCCCCAGCATTTT	CASSQGGGEFQPQHF
NA	TRBV5-1	TRBJ2-1	NA	TGCGCCAGCAGCCCTTTAAACAATGAGCAGTTCTTC	CASSPLNNEQFF